The 30 T cell receptor beta chains listed next were all sequenced from one sample in a study of memory CD4+ T cells and cytomegalovirus serostatus. Single viable CD3+CD4+CD8-CD45RO+ cells were sorted as the memory CD4+ T cells. Here immunoSEQ multiplex PCR was the method, and the copy in TCRdb shows in-frame clones only, minus some. The sample records 50,000 or so clones, around 78% being singletons. The specimen sequenced was memory CD4+ T cells from blood. All receptors derive from an adult in good health and CMV-seronegative.

J is TRBJ2-1 and V is TRBV5-1; the match to TRBD2 covers 9 bases. V dropped 4 bases and J dropped 11; count of bases not matched to a gene: 7. The CDR3 runs 13 residues. The germline V gene has CDR1 SGHRS and CDR2 YFSETQ. The CDR3 sequence is CASSRTSGPQQFF. The DNA for the CDR3 is TGCGCCAGCAGCCGTACTAGCGGGCCCCAGCAGTTCTTC.

This clone was counted a few times. This chain joins TRBV29-1 and TRBJ1-2; TRBD1 matches at 7 bases. V was pared by 6 bases and J by 8 bases, with 9 bases of the junction left unmatched. The CDR3 has 12 residues. The germline V gene has CDR1 SQVTM and CDR2 ANQGSEA. The CDR3: CSVRDRVEGYTF. DNA for the CDR3: TGCAGCGTGAGAGACAGGGTGGAAGGCTACACCTTC.

The rearrangement joins TRBV5-6 to TRBJ2-7; no reliable D call. The germline V gene encodes CDR1 SGHDT and CDR2 YYEEEE. Trimming removed 3 bases from V and 4 bases from J, with 11 bases in between. The CDR3 spans 13 residues. The CDR3 is CASSSVGRYEQYF. CDR3 in DNA: TGTGCCAGCAGCTCCGTCGGTCGGTACGAGCAGTACTTC.

The J gene is TRBJ1-2, the V gene TRBV7-6; D perhaps matches TRBD1 (6 bases). Germline assignment: CDR1 SGHVS and CDR2 FNYEAQ. V lost 4 bases to trimming and J lost 7 bases, with 10 bases between them. CDR3 size: 12 residues. The CDR3 region is CASSSTGTGYTF. The CDR3 coding sequence is TGTGCCAGCAGCTCTACAGGGACTGGCTACACCTTC.

The count of this clone is one. The chain is built from TRBV2 and TRBJ1-6; no firm D call. Between the trimmed V and J ends, which lost 6 bases and 6 bases, there was a span of 15 bases. The CDR3 is 15 amino acids. Germline values: CDR1 SNHLY, CDR2 FYNNEI. The CDR3 loop reads CASRGTVNFNSPLHF. The CDR3 nucleotides are TGTGCCAGCAGAGGAACAGTTAACTTTAATTCACCCCTCCACTTT.

This clone showed up just a few times. The chain is built from TRBV15 and TRBJ1-2; the D is unclear. The V and J ends lost 5 bases and 8 bases respectively, with 18 bases between them. CDR1 is LNHNV and CDR2 is YYDKDF in the germline V gene (reference sequence). This CDR3 spans 14 amino acids. CDR3 loop: CATSGFDRERGYTF. The CDR3 bases are TGTGCCACCAGCGGATTTGATCGGGAACGGGGCTACACCTTC.

This clone was counted once. The chain couples TRBV7-8 to TRBJ1-1; the D is unclear. Per germline, CDR1 SGHVS and CDR2 FQNEAQ. Between the trimmed V and J ends, which lost 3 bases and 2 bases, there was a span of 7 bases. The CDR3 runs 13 residues. The CDR3 DNA follows: TGTGCCAGCAGCTTGATGCCCAACACTGAAGCTTTCTTT. It translates to CASSLMPNTEAFF.

The J gene is TRBJ1-2, the V gene TRBV27; 7 bases are shared with TRBD1. The J segment lost 0 bases and the V segment lost 5 bases, leaving 15 bases of the junction unmatched. This CDR3 region has 18 residues. Germline CDR1 is MNHEY and CDR2 is SMNVEV (reference sequence). CDR3: CASSANRGRTTTNYGYTF. CDR3 nucleotide sequence: TGTGCCAGCAGTGCTAACAGGGGCCGTACCACAACTAACTATGGCTACACCTTC.

This clone showed up just once. The rearrangement joins TRBV7-2 to TRBJ1-1, with 7 bases lining up with TRBD1. J gave up 1 base and V 1 base, and 3 bases lay outside the gene matches. The V gene's germline CDR1 is SGHTA and CDR2 FQGNSA. CDR3 length: 15 residues. Written as DNA, the CDR3 is TGTGCCAGCAGCTTAGATCACAGGGGGAACACTGAAGCTTTCTTT. This sequence encodes CASSLDHRGNTEAFF.

The rearrangement links TRBV10-3 to TRBJ1-4; D is unclear. Germline V gene data show CDR1 as ENHRY and CDR2 as SYGVKD. V was trimmed by 0 bases and J by 0 bases, leaving 14 bases between them. This CDR3 region has 18 residues. CDR3 protein: CAISESLSRLSTNEKLFF. CDR3 DNA: TGTGCCATCAGTGAGTCTTTGTCGCGCCTATCAACTAATGAAAAACTGTTTTTT.

V and J are TRBV11-2 and TRBJ1-1; D gene unclear. Trimming took off 3 bases at V and 4 bases at J, with 15 bases between the two ends. The CDR3 covers 15 residues. Germline CDR1 SGHAT, CDR2 FQNNGV. CDR3: CASSFQVVGGTEAFF. As DNA, the CDR3 is TGTGCCAGCAGCTTCCAGGTGGTAGGCGGCACTGAAGCTTTCTTT.

The CDR3 nucleotides are TGTGCCAGCAGCTTAGCGCTGAGGCAGGAAAATGGCTACACCTTC. Translating gives CASSLALRQENGYTF. The chain is built from TRBV7-2 and TRBJ1-2; D is undetermined. The CDR3 spans 15 residues. Germline-derived CDR1 and CDR2 are SGHTA and FQGNSA. V was pared by 0 bases and J by 6 bases, with 14 bases between.

The chain recombines TRBV5-1 with TRBJ2-5; D is perhaps TRBD2 (6 bases). Germline V CDR1 and CDR2: SGHRS, YFSETQ. V dropped 4 bases and J dropped 5 bases, with 15 bases sitting between them. CDR3 size: 14 residues. Here the CDR3 reads CASSKGSLAETQYF. The CDR3 region has the DNA TGCGCCAGCAGCAAGGGGAGCCTAGCGGAGACCCAGTACTTC.

V is TRBV4-1 and J is TRBJ1-3; unclear D gene. The CDR3 is 17 amino acids. V was trimmed by 1 base and J by 0 bases, leaving 13 bases between them. In germline, CDR1 is MGHRA, CDR2 YSYEKL. As DNA, the CDR3 is TGCGCCAGCAGCCAAGGACGGCTTACGAACTCTGGAAACACCATATATTTT. Its protein is CASSQGRLTNSGNTIYF.

This clone was seen a few times. The chain links TRBV5-4 to TRBJ1-1; 7 bases fit TRBD1. Losses at the gene ends were 0 bases for V and 4 bases for J; bases not matched to a gene: 6. The CDR3 has 15 amino acids. Germline V gene data show CDR1 as SGHNT and CDR2 as YYREEE (reference sequence). The CDR3 reads CASSLARGGGTEAFF. In DNA, the CDR3 is TGTGCCAGCAGCTTGGCCAGAGGGGGCGGCACTGAAGCTTTCTTT.

The CDR3 protein is CASTKLAGGGEQFF. CDR3 in DNA: TGTGCCAGCACAAAGCTAGCGGGAGGCGGTGAGCAGTTCTTC. The chain recombines TRBV27 with TRBJ2-1; 11 bases line up with TRBD2. The CDR3 totals 14 residues. Germline lookup yields CDR1 MNHEY and CDR2 SMNVEV (reference sequence). V trimming: 7 bases; J trimming: 9 bases; junction bases outside the gene matches: 8.

This chain connects TRBV6-1 to TRBJ2-1; 7 bases map to TRBD2. Per the germline V gene, CDR1 is MNHNS and CDR2 is SASEGT. V was pared by 8 bases and J by 10 bases, with 14 bases of the junction left unmatched. The CDR3 covers 14 residues. The CDR3 region has the DNA TGTGCCAGCGGGGGGATTCGACCCGGGGGGGAGCAGTTCTTC. Translation gives CASGGIRPGGEQFF.

The rearrangement joins TRBV28 to TRBJ2-7; tentatively, D is TRBD1 or TRBD2 (5 bases each). The ends were cut back, 7 bases at V and 5 bases at J, with 18 bases in the middle. CDR3 length: 14 amino acids. Germline values: CDR1 MDHEN, CDR2 SYDVKM. CDR3 protein: CASTQLSRGDEQYF. The CDR3 DNA follows: TGTGCCAGCACACAACTGAGCAGAGGGGACGAGCAGTACTTC.

The V and J genes are TRBV28 and TRBJ1-3; TRBD1 aligns across 10 bases. Germline V CDR1 and CDR2: MDHEN, SYDVKM. The CDR3 consists of 18 residues. The V segment lost 6 bases and the J segment 1 base; nucleotides outside the gene matches: 12. This CDR3 reads CASSPPHSGQGSGNTIYF. CDR3 nucleotides: TGTGCCAGCAGCCCACCCCACTCGGGACAGGGGTCTGGAAACACCATATATTTT.

The chain joins TRBV28 to TRBJ2-3; possibly TRBD1 for D (6 bases). This CDR3 comprises 15 residues. Germline CDR1 and CDR2: MDHEN and SYDVKM. V was clipped by 3 bases and J by 7 bases, with 17 bases between them. The CDR3 DNA reads as TGTGCCAGCAGTTTCTTTAGCAGGGGACCAAATACGCAGTATTTT. It specifies CASSFFSRGPNTQYF.

The V and J genes are TRBV28 and TRBJ1-5, with a possible D match to TRBD1 (5 bases). Deletions cut 7 bases from V and 8 bases from J, with 12 bases between. The CDR3 consists of 12 residues. The germline CDR1 and CDR2 sequences are MDHEN and SYDVKM. CDR3 nucleotide sequence: TGTGCCAGCACCGAAAGGGGTAAGCCCCAGCATTTT. Translation gives CASTERGKPQHF. The full variable domain, in which reference TRBV28 and TRBJ1-5 provide the parts outside the CDR3, is DVKVTQSSRYLVKRTGEKVFLECVQDMDHENMFWYRQDPGLGLRLIYFSYDVKMKEKGDIPEGYSVSREKKERFSLILESASTNQTSMYLCASTERGKPQHFGDGTRLSIL.

The chain joins TRBV7-8 to TRBJ2-3; D is tentatively TRBD1 or TRBD2 (5 bases each). Trimming took 5 bases from V and 9 from J, leaving 12 bases between them. Germline V gene sequence: CDR1 SGHVS, CDR2 FQNEAQ. The CDR3 consists of 12 residues. In DNA, the CDR3 is TGTGCCAGCAGCGACCCAAGGGACACGCAGTATTTT. As protein: CASSDPRDTQYF. The variable domain in full, with the rest retrieved from reference TRBV7-8 and TRBJ2-3, is GAGVSQSPRYKVAKRGQDVALRCDPISGHVSLFWYQQALGQGPEFLTYFQNEAQLDKSGLPSDRFFAERPEGSVSTLKIQRTQQEDSAVYLCASSDPRDTQYFGPGTRLTVL.

This clone is a singleton in its sample. J is TRBJ2-4 and V is TRBV7-9; 10 bases line up with TRBD1. V gave up 4 bases and J gave up 0 bases; unmatched junction bases: 9. Germline values: CDR1 SEHNR, CDR2 FQNEAQ (reference sequence). This CDR3 has 18 residues. CDR3 bases: TGTGCCAGCAGCTCCAGGGGACAGGGGCTAGTAGCCAAAAACATTCAGTACTTC. It is translated as CASSSRGQGLVAKNIQYF.

V is TRBV2 and J is TRBJ1-3, with D hard to call. The length of the CDR3 is 11 residues. CDR1 and CDR2 from the germline V gene are SNHLY and FYNNEI. Trimming took 4 bases from V and 6 from J, leaving 4 bases between them. The chain's CDR3 is CASSVENTIYF. The CDR3 nucleotides read TGTGCCAGCAGTGTTGAAAACACCATATATTTT.

The gene calls are TRBV10-3 and TRBJ2-7, with D possibly being TRBD2 (5 bases). The CDR3 totals 15 residues. Trimming stripped 3 bases from V and 6 bases from J, with 18 bases between. Looked up from germline, CDR1 is ENHRY and CDR2 is SYGVKD. CDR3 DNA: TGTGCCATCAGTGAACCAACTAGTACACGGGGCGAGCAGTACTTC. Translating it yields CAISEPTSTRGEQYF.

The CDR3 DNA is TGTGCCAGCCATTTCACTAGCGGGTACAATGAGCAGTTCTTC. Translated: CASHFTSGYNEQFF. The chain links TRBV2 to TRBJ2-1; TRBD2 aligns across 9 bases. The CDR3 loop spans 14 amino acids. Trimming at V came to 8 bases and at J to 4 bases, leaving 6 bases not matched to a gene. Germline CDR1 reads SNHLY; CDR2 reads FYNNEI.

The CDR3: CASSLAQGALYEQYF. CDR3 in DNA: TGTGCCAGCAGCTTAGCCCAGGGGGCGTTATACGAGCAGTACTTC. The chain employs TRBV11-2 and TRBJ2-7, with 8 bases fitting TRBD1. Germline-derived CDR1 and CDR2 are SGHAT and FQNNGV. The CDR3 runs 15 residues. Trimming removed 1 base from V and 4 bases from J; junction bases left unmatched: 6.

The rearrangement links TRBV11-3 to TRBJ1-1; 8 bases fit TRBD1. Germline values: CDR1 SGHNT, CDR2 YENEEA. V dropped 6 bases and J dropped 5; count of bases not matched to a gene: 11. CDR3 length equals 15 residues. The CDR3 region has the DNA TGTGCCAGCAGTTTGGGTACAGGGGGGGTGACTGAAGCTTTCTTT. Amino acids: CASSLGTGGVTEAFF.

The chain joins TRBV2 to TRBJ2-3; 10 bases agree with TRBD2. V lost 7 bases and J lost 6; bases outside the gene matches: 13. Looked up from germline, CDR1 is SNHLY and CDR2 is FYNNEI. The CDR3 covers 16 residues. The CDR3 protein is CASKRGPSGSGDTQYF. The CDR3 DNA reads as TGTGCCAGCAAAAGGGGGCCTAGCGGGAGTGGGGATACGCAGTATTTT.

The chain has TRBV27 and TRBJ1-1; 9 bases fit TRBD1. This CDR3 comprises 14 residues. CDR1 is MNHEY and CDR2 is SMNVEV in the germline V gene (reference sequence). V gave up 5 bases and J gave up 6 bases; unmatched junction bases: 7. For the CDR3, the DNA is TGTGCCAGCAGTCCTCCGGGACAGGGCGCTGAAGCTTTCTTT. It yields the protein CASSPPGQGAEAFF.